This T cell receptor beta chain was captured by sequencing in a study of blood T cell repertoires in COVID-19. Everyone who took part was 18 to 89 years old, and they came from 20 to 25 US areas. Clinical history as reported by participants underpinned cohort assignment. The germline CDR1 and CDR2 sequences are MDHEN and SYDVKM. CDR3 length: 12 amino acids. The V end was cut by 9 bases, the J end by 1 base, with 9 bases between. The method was immunoSEQ multiplex PCR; TCRdb's version includes in-frame clones alone and lacks a portion of them. The top ten clones hold around 4% of a sample with 190,000 or so clones, roughly 90% of them seen once.

The specimen sequenced was PBMCs or T cells enriched from blood (not recorded which). This receptor was taken from a woman in her twenties or thirties who had been exposed to COVID-19. This chain connects TRBV28 to TRBJ1-2; no definite D call. CDR3 bases: TGTGCCAGTGCAGGTCATAACTATGGCTACACCTTC. This codes for CASAGHNYGYTF.